This TCR beta chain was observed in a study of monozygotic twins with inflammatory bowel disease. Findings of the study overall: Twin concordance left repertoire similarity unchanged, with limited power a possible explanation for this lack of difference. With inverse Simpson as the measure, TCRbeta diversity was lower in IBD patients than in healthy co-twins.

The germline CDR1 and CDR2 sequences are SGHDN and FVKESK. The CDR3 totals 14 residues. Making cDNA involved eight separate reactions per sample. TCRdb reprocessed the 5' RACE reads, with one entry per CDR3 protein and no DNA. The ten top clones account for roughly 1.9%, within a sample of around 100,000 distinct CDR3 sequences. As for this clonotype: As yet, its antigen is unknown.

The specimen sequenced was blood. The rearrangement joins TRBV14 to TRBJ2-1; TCRdb names TRBD1, which stays unverified in the absence of DNA. This clonotype originated in a human donor with ulcerative colitis or Crohn's disease, or a healthy co-twin of an affected twin (not recorded which). The CDR3 loop is CASSQDLLTGRQFF.